The clone carrying this T cell receptor (beta chain) was counted between two and nine times. The antigen remains undetermined. The diagnostic basis comprised clinical symptoms, serum thyroxine and TRAb, thyroid ultrasound and orbital computed tomography. The sample comes from a study of T cells in Graves' hyperthyroidism and ophthalmopathy. Study summary: Any treatment followed the collection of peripheral blood at initial diagnosis. Study-wide results and caveats: Before onset, ophthalmopathy was predicted by the model a median approximately 6.7 months earlier.

Between the trimmed V and J ends, which lost 1 base and 8 bases, there was a span of 14 bases. CDR3 length: 14 residues. From RNA transcripts, TCR beta CDR3 regions were amplified. When the TCR CDR3 underwent first-round RT-PCR, the HTBI primer set was used. Each CDR3 protein is one row after TCRdb ran MiXCR on the multiplex PCR reads. The sample yields roughly 740,000 distinct CDR3 sequences, about a sixth seen once. The sequenced material came from blood. The TCR comes from a man between 18 and 35 years old with Graves' hyperthyroidism. The rearrangement links TRBV12-3 or TRBV12-4 to TRBJ1-2; TRBD1 might be the D (5 bases). For the CDR3, the DNA is TGTGCCAGCAGTTTAGTTGGCAGGGAGAGAGGCTACACCTTC. Protein product: CASSLVGRERGYTF.